Sequencing of this T cell receptor (beta chain) was carried out in a study of shared clonotypes between healthy human individuals. Some clones are missing from TCRdb's copy, which holds only in-frame ones; the method was immunoSEQ multiplex PCR. The table lists some 2 million clones, 85% to 95% of them singletons. Germline lookup yields CDR1 MNHEY and CDR2 SVGAGI. This CDR3 contains 14 residues. Trimming removed 3 bases from V and 4 bases from J, with 12 bases in between. The J gene is TRBJ2-5, the V gene TRBV6-5; D perhaps matches TRBD2 (5 bases). The material sequenced was naive CD4+ T cells sorted from blood. The subset was: CD45RA+ positively selected. The TCR comes from a man younger than 30 in good health. The CDR3 DNA sequence: TGTGCCAGCAGTTATGGAGGCGTGAGAGAGACCCAGTACTTC. Translated: CASSYGGVRETQYF.